The 12 T cell receptor beta chains below all came from one sample that was sequenced in a study of T cell responses to AZD1222 COVID-19 vaccine. Assay: immunoSEQ multiplex PCR; the TCRdb copy retains only in-frame clones and omits some. The repertoire holds 100,000 to 150,000 clones, with about 92% as singletons. The starting material was peripheral blood, obtained 28 days after the second AZD1222 dose. The receptors stem from an adult who received the AZD1222 COVID-19 vaccine.

CDR3 in DNA: TGTGCCAGCAGCTTAGATACAAGCGGGAGTCGGGCCTACGAGCAGTACTTC. Amino acids: CASSLDTSGSRAYEQYF. The V gene is TRBV11-2, the J gene TRBJ2-7, with 8 nucleotides matching TRBD2. There are 17 residues in the CDR3. Germline CDR1 reads SGHAT; CDR2 reads FQNNGV. Losses at the gene ends were 0 bases for V and 2 bases for J; bases not matched to a gene: 9.

The V call is TRBV7-8, the J call TRBJ2-7; the D is unclear. V lost 1 base to trimming and J lost 2 bases, with 9 bases between them. Germline CDR1 and CDR2: SGHVS and FQNEAQ. The CDR3 length is 14 residues. CDR3 DNA: TGTGCCAGCAGCTTAGGACGACCCCCCTACGAGCAGTACTTC. This codes for CASSLGRPPYEQYF.

The chain carries TRBV7-9 and TRBJ2-1; D is undetermined. Germline V gene lookup returns CDR1 SEHNR and CDR2 FQNEAQ (reference sequence). Trimming took off 1 base at V and 5 bases at J, with 6 bases between the two ends. CDR3 length equals 13 residues. CDR3 amino acids: CASSLDPHNEQFF. CDR3 DNA sequence: TGTGCCAGCAGCTTAGACCCGCACAATGAGCAGTTCTTC.

V usage is TRBV7-9 and J usage is TRBJ2-2; 8 nucleotides agree with TRBD2. This CDR3 has 13 residues. V was pared by 5 bases and J by 6 bases, with 2 bases of the junction left unmatched. Germline V gives CDR1 SEHNR, CDR2 FQNEAQ (reference sequence). CDR3 loop: CASSPGLAGELFF. The DNA of the CDR3 is TGTGCCAGCAGCCCGGGACTAGCCGGGGAGCTGTTTTTT.

This chain connects TRBV6-5 to TRBJ2-1; D call uncertain. Deletions cut 8 bases from V and 6 bases from J, with 14 bases between. Looked up from germline, CDR1 is MNHEY and CDR2 is SVGAGI. The CDR3 consists of 13 residues. CDR3 DNA: TGTGCCAGCTCTCAGAGTTTCGGCAATGAGCAGTTCTTC. This sequence encodes CASSQSFGNEQFF.

V and J are TRBV28 and TRBJ1-2, with unresolved D. Trimming stripped 6 bases from V and 4 bases from J, with 21 bases between. Germline CDR1 MDHEN, CDR2 SYDVKM. The CDR3 spans 16 residues. CDR3 coding DNA: TGTGCCAGCAGCCCGGAGGCGTTAATTTGGGCCTATGGCTACACCTTC. This sequence encodes CASSPEALIWAYGYTF.

The CDR3 DNA follows: TGTGCCAGCAGCCGGACAGGGGAGCCCCAGCATTTT. It yields the protein CASSRTGEPQHF. This sequence joins TRBV4-2 and TRBJ1-5; 9 bases are a match to TRBD1. V was clipped by 4 bases and J by 8 bases; unmatched bases: 0. Germline CDR1 LGHNA, CDR2 YNFKEQ. This CDR3 is built from 12 residues.

The J gene is TRBJ2-5, the V gene TRBV11-3, with 11 positions matching TRBD1. Germline CDR1 SGHNT, CDR2 YENEEA. The CDR3 consists of 15 residues. Trimming cost V 5 bases and J 5 bases; bases outside gene matches: 7. The CDR3, as DNA: TGTGCCAGCAGCGTCGCCGGGACAGGGGGTGAGACCCAGTACTTC. Translated: CASSVAGTGGETQYF.

The chain couples TRBV18 to TRBJ2-7; the D is unclear. Germline assignment: CDR1 KGHSH and CDR2 LQKENI. The CDR3 covers 14 residues. V lost 0 bases and J 4 bases, leaving 10 bases between the germline ends. The DNA of the CDR3 is TGTGCCAGCTCACCACCCCAGGTACGGTACGAGCAGTACTTC. Its protein product is CASSPPQVRYEQYF.

A single count supports this clone. The chain recombines TRBV6-2 or TRBV6-3 with TRBJ2-3, with TRBD2 matching over 8 bases. V lost 0 bases and J lost 10; bases outside the gene matches: 0. CDR1 is MNHEY and CDR2 is SVGEGT in the germline V gene. The CDR3 is made up of 12 amino acids. CDR3: CASSYSGLAQYF. CDR3 coding DNA: TGTGCCAGCAGTTACTCGGGACTAGCGCAGTATTTT.

V is TRBV5-6 and J is TRBJ2-7; tentative D call: TRBD2 (6 bases). The CDR3 contains 13 residues. Between the trimmed V and J ends, which lost 3 bases and 6 bases, there was a span of 13 bases. Germline V lookup: CDR1 SGHDT, CDR2 YYEEEE. In nucleotides, the CDR3 is TGTGCCAGCAGCTGGGTCGGGGGAGGCGAGCAGTACTTC. Its translation is CASSWVGGGEQYF.

The J gene is TRBJ1-2, the V gene TRBV6-6; 12 nucleotides align to TRBD1. This CDR3 has 18 residues. V dropped 6 bases and J dropped 7; count of bases not matched to a gene: 18. Germline values: CDR1 MNHNY, CDR2 SVGAGI (reference sequence). The CDR3, as DNA: TGTGCCAGCAGCCGACTCTTTCGGGACAGGGGGCCGGGGGTTGGCTACACCTTC. The encoded protein is CASSRLFRDRGPGVGYTF.